The present T cell receptor (beta chain) was sequenced within a study of technical replicates of blood from a handful of donors. Trimming removed 5 bases at V and 7 bases at J, with 11 bases between. The germline V gene has CDR1 MNHEY and CDR2 SMNVEV (reference sequence). The CDR3 has 13 amino acids. Sequencing was performed with immunoSEQ multiplex PCR; in TCRdb, only in-frame clones are kept and a portion is missing. Here the sample spans 95,000 to 100,000 clones, roughly 95% being singletons. The V gene is TRBV27, the J gene TRBJ2-2, with a weak D call TRBD2 (6 bases). The material sequenced was T cells isolated from PBMCs. The clonotype originates from a human donor in good health. The CDR3 region is CASSPLAIGELFF. The CDR3 DNA reads as TGTGCCAGCAGTCCACTAGCAATCGGGGAGCTGTTTTTT.